These T cell receptor beta chains were read from a single sample in a study of CD8+ T cells in alopecia areata. Method: immunoSEQ multiplex PCR; TCRdb's copy keeps in-frame clones and lacks some. The sample contains about 200,000 clones, 56% of which appear only once. Sequenced: CD8+ T cells sorted from blood. The receptors come from a human donor in good health. Both conserved end residues are part of each CDR3. The size field is filled for only some rows; it gives once, few, many or a size class.

>.|TRBV29-1
CSVGQGSAYEQYF
>few|TRBV4-1
CASRPDRGGYGYTF
>.|TRBV2
CASAGHRYGYTF
>.|TRBV4-1
CASSQATGADYEQYF
>few|TRBV29-1
CSVEDLTREGIF
>few|TRBV7-2
CASSSAALNEKLFF
>.|TRBV5-1
CASSPRDRDQETQYF
>.|TRBV5-6
CASSLEAGDEQYF
>.|TRBV27
CASSRPGSGANVLTF
>.|TRBV9
CASSVGGQAGYTF
>.|TRBV6-5
CASSSRGVNYGYTF
>.|TRBV4-1
CASSPRVGDEAFF
>.|TRBV19
CASSSGGPYNEQFF
>.|TRBV13
CASSPPTGEEYEQYF
>.|TRBV29-1
CSVGPGGTFF
>.|TRBV11-2
CASSLDPGGQPQHF
>.|TRBV13
CASSARDRAGQYF
>.|TRBV6-1
CASSRTSFSYNEQFF
>.|TRBV7-8
CASSSGPEQYF
>.|TRBV5-6
CASNLGQGTEAFF
>.|TRBV4-1
CASSYQAGGANVLTF
>.|TRBV5-1
CASNIRQGDTEAFF
>.|TRBV30
CAWSISSGGYNEQFF
>few|TRBV6-1
CASSEGTRAGINTGELFF
>.|TRBV25-1
CASSERGVGQPQHF
>few|TRBV7-6
CASSHRGDTQYF
>once|TRBV29-1
CSVELGDRGEQYF
>.|TRBV5-6
CASSLRYALPMNTEAFF
>.|TRBV7-6
CASSPDRNNQPQHF
>.|TRBV23-1
CASGLEAFF
>.|TRBV29-1
CSSLGGEAEAFF
>few|TRBV19
CASSIDGLGRGQFF
>.|TRBV11-2
CASSFRGQPQHF
>.|TRBV13
CASSLSRSTQYF
>many|TRBV4-1
CASSHMTTGLPSNEQFF
>.|TRBV27
CASTYLNTGELFF
>few|TRBV29-1
CSAVQGDTGELFF
>few|TRBV11-3
CASSLIGYEQYF
>.|TRBV7-2
CASSPAGLAVTDTQYF
>.|TRBV11-1
CASSTGQGAYNEQFF
>.|TRBV13
CASSPGGGAYNEQFF
>few|TRBV4-1
CASSQDPSAGAGEKLFF
>.|TRBV6-6
CASSYSKSQEPLHF
>.|TRBV18
CASSPPLDVKNIQYF
>.|TRBV7-9
CASSSGDEQYF
>.|TRBV6-5
CASSYSAQAYEQYF
>.|TRBV25-1
CASSAGGDQPQHF